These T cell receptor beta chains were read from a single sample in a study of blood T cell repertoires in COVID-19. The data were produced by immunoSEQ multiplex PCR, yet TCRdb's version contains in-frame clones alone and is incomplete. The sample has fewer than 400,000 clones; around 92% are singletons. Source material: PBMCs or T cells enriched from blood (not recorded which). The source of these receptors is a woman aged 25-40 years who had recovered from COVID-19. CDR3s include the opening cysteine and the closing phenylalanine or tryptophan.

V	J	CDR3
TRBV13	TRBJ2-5	CASRSTGVGGTQYF
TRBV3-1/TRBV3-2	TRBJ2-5	CASSPTGTSGMETQYF
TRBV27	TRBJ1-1	CASNPGGLVNTEAFF
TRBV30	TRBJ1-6	CAWDRDSPLHF
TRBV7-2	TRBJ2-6	CASSLKAGSGAGANVLTF
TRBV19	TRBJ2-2	CASSGTGAKNTGELFF
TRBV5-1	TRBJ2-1	CASSLGSGIEQFF
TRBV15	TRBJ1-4	CATSSQGIDEKLFF
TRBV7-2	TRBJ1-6	CASSTQGARNSPLHF
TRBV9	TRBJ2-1	CASSGVRDRVWLEQFF
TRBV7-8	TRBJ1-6	CASSKQDRPIRSPLHF
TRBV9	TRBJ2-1	CASSYTADYNEQFF
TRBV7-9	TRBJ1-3	CASSEDRGIGNTIYF
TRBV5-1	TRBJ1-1	CASRSGGDTEAFF
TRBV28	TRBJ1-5	CASSFPGNQPQHF
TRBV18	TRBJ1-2	CASSRGTDYGYTF
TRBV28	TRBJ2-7	CASSLYLAGSYEQYF
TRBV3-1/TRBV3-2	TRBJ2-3	CASSQGGRETDTQYF